These 22 T cell receptor beta chains share one sample of origin, sequenced in a study of blood T cell repertoires in COVID-19. Libraries were prepared by immunoSEQ multiplex PCR; TCRdb keeps only in-frame clonotypes and omits some of them. Among approximately 140,000 clones listed, roughly 80% were seen once. Material for sequencing was PBMCs or T cells enriched from blood (not recorded which). The receptors stem from a middle-aged man with acute COVID-19.

V is TRBV9 and J is TRBJ2-1; 8 nucleotides line up with TRBD2. The CDR3 spans 13 residues. Unmatched junction bases numbered 6, after V lost 3 bases and J lost 10 bases. Germline-derived CDR1 and CDR2 are SGDLS and YYNGEE. Here the CDR3 reads CASSAGTRGEQFF. The CDR3 nucleotides are TGTGCCAGCAGCGCCGGGACTAGGGGCGAGCAGTTCTTC.

This clone showed up just a few times. The J gene is TRBJ1-2, the V gene TRBV3-1 (or the pseudogene TRBV3-2); D is possibly TRBD1 (5 bases). The CDR3 has 14 residues. Germline loops: CDR1 LGHDT, CDR2 YNNKEL (reference sequence). V gave up 2 bases and J gave up 8 bases, with 15 bases separating them. CDR3 in DNA: TGTGCCAGCAGCCAAAACGGGCAGGGAGGGGGCTACACCTTC. Residues: CASSQNGQGGGYTF.

The chain employs TRBV19 and TRBJ2-3, with 8 bases lining up with TRBD1. The germline V gene has CDR1 LNHDA and CDR2 SQIVND (reference sequence). V lost 3 bases and J lost 2; bases outside the gene matches: 7. CDR3 length: 16 residues. The DNA for the CDR3 is TGTGCCAGTAGTATTCCCGGGACAGGCTCCACAGATACGCAGTATTTT. Protein sequence: CASSIPGTGSTDTQYF.

This chain joins TRBV3-1 (or the pseudogene TRBV3-2) and TRBJ2-2; 8 bases align to TRBD2. This CDR3 is built from 14 residues. Germline V gene lookup returns CDR1 LGHDT and CDR2 YNNKEL (reference sequence). Trimming took 2 bases from V and 6 from J; bases not matched to a gene: 2. Here the CDR3 DNA reads TGTGCCAGCAGCCAACCCGGGGGGGCCGGGGAGCTGTTTTTT. This translates into CASSQPGGAGELFF.

The V call is TRBV12-3 or TRBV12-4, the J call TRBJ1-3, with D unclear. Trimming took 4 bases from V and 3 from J, leaving 4 bases between them. The CDR3 runs to 12 residues. The CDR3 DNA reads TGTGCCAGCAGTTCTTTTGGAAACACCATATATTTT. It specifies CASSSFGNTIYF.

This chain connects TRBV5-1 to TRBJ2-3; 13 nucleotides match TRBD2. Germline-derived CDR1 and CDR2 are SGHRS and YFSETQ. V lost 1 base to trimming and J lost 0 bases; unmatched junction nucleotides: 2. This CDR3 is 17 amino acids long. The CDR3: CASSLPLAGGSTDTQYF. For the CDR3, the DNA is TGCGCCAGCAGCTTGCCACTAGCGGGAGGGAGCACAGATACGCAGTATTTT.

This clone was counted a few times. This CDR3 reads CASSLGSGTTYEQYF. The CDR3, as DNA: TGTGCCAGCAGCTTAGGTAGCGGGACCACCTACGAGCAGTACTTC. The rearrangement joins TRBV11-2 to TRBJ2-7; 8 bases are a match to TRBD2. CDR1 is SGHAT and CDR2 is FQNNGV in the germline V gene. Unmatched junction bases numbered 4, after V lost 1 base and J lost 2 bases. This CDR3 contains 15 residues.

The V call is TRBV10-2, the J call TRBJ2-5; D remains unclear. Germline lookup yields CDR1 WSHSY and CDR2 SAAADI. This CDR3 is built from 13 residues. Deletions cut 6 bases from V and 1 base from J, with 9 bases between. CDR3 sequence: CASRRSLQETQYF. Written as DNA, the CDR3 is TGCGCCAGCAGGAGGTCACTCCAAGAGACCCAGTACTTC.

The gene calls are TRBV7-9 and TRBJ2-1, with TRBD2 matching over 7 bases. The CDR3 has 14 amino acids. J lost 4 bases, V lost 7 bases, and 7 bases had no gene match. Germline CDR1 reads SEHNR; CDR2 reads FQNEAQ (reference sequence). For the CDR3, the DNA is TGTGCCAGCATCGCTAGCGGACCGTACAATGAGCAGTTCTTC. Translation gives CASIASGPYNEQFF.

The chain employs TRBV5-1 and TRBJ2-3; 10 bases map to TRBD2. This CDR3 is 18 amino acids long. Germline values: CDR1 SGHRS, CDR2 YFSETQ. V lost 4 bases to trimming and J lost 0 bases; unmatched junction nucleotides: 11. The CDR3 coding sequence is TGCGCCAGCAGCCCCCAGGCTAGCGGGGGCCTTAGCACAGATACGCAGTATTTT. This codes for CASSPQASGGLSTDTQYF.

In its sample, this clone was seen once. V is TRBV2 and J is TRBJ2-7; D is possibly TRBD2 (6 bases). The CDR3 sequence is 15 residues long. Trimming took off 1 base at V and 7 bases at J, with 17 bases between the two ends. In germline, CDR1 is SNHLY, CDR2 FYNNEI. As DNA, the CDR3 is TGTGCCAGCAGTGAAGGGGCCGGGGAGGTGAGTGAGCAGTACTTC. Translating gives CASSEGAGEVSEQYF.

The J gene is TRBJ2-1, the V gene TRBV3-1 (or the pseudogene TRBV3-2); tentative D call: TRBD2 (5 bases). The V end lost 0 bases, the J end lost 9 bases, and 9 bases lay between the germline ends. This CDR3 comprises 13 residues. The V gene's germline CDR1 is LGHDT and CDR2 YNNKEL (reference sequence). CDR3 region: CASSQDVRGEQFF. CDR3 coding DNA: TGTGCCAGCAGCCAAGACGTTCGGGGTGAGCAGTTCTTC.

This chain joins TRBV19 and TRBJ2-3; D is perhaps TRBD1 (5 bases). V lost 10 bases, J lost 2 bases, and 10 bases lay in between. The CDR3 is 12 residues long. Germline V gene data show CDR1 as LNHDA and CDR2 as SQIVND (reference sequence). The CDR3 nucleotides read TGTGCCACCAAGACAGACACAGATACGCAGTATTTT. It specifies CATKTDTDTQYF. The variable domain in full, completed from reference TRBV19 and TRBJ2-3, reads DGGITQSPKYLFRKEGQNVTLSCEQNLNHDAMYWYRQDPGQGLRLIYYSQIVNDFQKGDIAEGYSVSREKKESFPLTVTSAQKNPTAFYLCATKTDTDTQYFGPGTRLTVL.

This clone has only one observation. The chain couples TRBV9 to TRBJ1-3; TRBD1 might be the D (6 bases). V lost 0 bases to trimming and J lost 5 bases, with 12 bases between them. The CDR3 covers 15 residues. Germline V gene lookup returns CDR1 SGDLS and CDR2 YYNGEE. CDR3 in amino acids: CASSVGGDIRNTIYF. The CDR3 coding sequence is TGTGCCAGCAGCGTAGGAGGGGACATTCGAAACACCATATATTTT.

The V call is TRBV7-3, the J call TRBJ2-3; D might be TRBD2 (6 bases). There are 16 residues in the CDR3. Deletions cut 4 bases from V and 2 bases from J, with 16 bases between. The germline gives CDR1 SGHTA, CDR2 FQGTGA. CDR3 sequence reads: CASSWAASAITDTQYF. CDR3 in DNA: TGTGCCAGCAGCTGGGCCGCTAGCGCTATCACAGATACGCAGTATTTT.

The V and J genes are TRBV14 and TRBJ2-1, with TRBD1 matching over 7 bases. The V and J ends lost 0 bases and 15 bases, in that order; junction bases with no gene match: 5. In germline, CDR1 is SGHDN, CDR2 FVKESK. The CDR3 loop spans 12 amino acids. The CDR3 region has the DNA TGTGCCAGCAGCCAAGAAATGGGACAGACGTTCTTC. It specifies CASSQEMGQTFF.

The chain uses TRBV14 and TRBJ2-7; 11 bases map to TRBD2. Germline assignment: CDR1 SGHDN and CDR2 FVKESK. The CDR3 runs to 15 residues. V was clipped by 1 base and J by 5 bases; unmatched bases: 4. The CDR3 bases are TGTGCCAGCAGCCAAGCCTTACTAGCGGGAGACGAGCAGTACTTC. This encodes CASSQALLAGDEQYF.

The chain carries TRBV27 and TRBJ2-7, with D unresolved. V lost 4 bases and J 3 bases, leaving 16 bases between the germline ends. The CDR3 spans 15 residues. CDR1 and CDR2 from the germline V gene are MNHEY and SMNVEV (reference sequence). CDR3 in amino acids: CASSSTRAYIYEQYF. The CDR3 bases are TGTGCCAGCAGTTCCACCCGAGCGTACATCTACGAGCAGTACTTC.

The chain employs TRBV9 and TRBJ2-1, with a possible D match to TRBD1 (5 bases). Germline values: CDR1 SGDLS, CDR2 YYNGEE. V gave up 0 bases and J gave up 6 bases, with 13 bases separating them. The CDR3 sequence is 15 residues long. CDR3 nucleotides: TGTGCCAGCAGCGTAGGAGGTGGGGCCGGCAATGAGCAGTTCTTC. This codes for CASSVGGGAGNEQFF.

J is TRBJ2-7 and V is TRBV6-5, with TRBD1 as a possible D gene (6 bases). Per germline, CDR1 MNHEY and CDR2 SVGAGI. The length of the CDR3 is 11 residues. V shed 10 bases and J shed 6 bases, with 13 bases lying between them. The CDR3 loop is CATLRGGEQYF. CDR3 sequence (DNA): TGTGCCACCTTGCGAGGGGGCGAGCAGTACTTC.

The chain has TRBV7-3 and TRBJ1-6; D may be TRBD1 (5 bases). V lost 0 bases, J lost 10 bases, and 7 bases lay in between. This CDR3 contains 13 residues. Per the germline V gene, CDR1 is SGHTA and CDR2 is FQGTGA. The CDR3 loop is CASSLTSGSPLHF. The CDR3, as DNA: TGTGCCAGCAGCTTAACGTCAGGGTCACCCCTCCACTTT.

The V and J genes are TRBV10-3 and TRBJ2-1, with D possibly matching TRBD2 (7 bases). The germline V gene encodes CDR1 ENHRY and CDR2 SYGVKD. Trimming removed 3 bases at V and 8 bases at J, with 26 bases between. The CDR3 sequence is 18 residues long. DNA of the CDR3: TGTGCCATCAGTGAACCCCATAGTGGTCTAGCGGAGGGGGATGAGCAGTTCTTC. Amino acid sequence: CAISEPHSGLAEGDEQFF.